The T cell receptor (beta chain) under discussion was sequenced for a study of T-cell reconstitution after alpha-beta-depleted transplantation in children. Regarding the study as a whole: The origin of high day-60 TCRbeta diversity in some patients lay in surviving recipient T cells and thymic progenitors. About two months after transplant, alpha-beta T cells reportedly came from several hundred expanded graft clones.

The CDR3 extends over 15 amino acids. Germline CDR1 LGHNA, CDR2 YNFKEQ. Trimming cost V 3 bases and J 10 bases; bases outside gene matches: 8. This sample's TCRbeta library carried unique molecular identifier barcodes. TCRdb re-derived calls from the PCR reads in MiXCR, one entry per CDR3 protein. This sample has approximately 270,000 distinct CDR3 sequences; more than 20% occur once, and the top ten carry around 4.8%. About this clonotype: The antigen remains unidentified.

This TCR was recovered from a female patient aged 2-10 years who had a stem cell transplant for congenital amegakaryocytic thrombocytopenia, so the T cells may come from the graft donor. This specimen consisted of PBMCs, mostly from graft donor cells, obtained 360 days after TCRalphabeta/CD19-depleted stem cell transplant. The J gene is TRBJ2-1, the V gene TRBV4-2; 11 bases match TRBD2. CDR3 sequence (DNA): TGTGCCAGCAGCCAGTTTAGCGGGGGGGCCTGGGAGCAGTTCTTC. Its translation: CASSQFSGGAWEQFF.